The 24 T cell receptor beta chains below come from one sample, sequenced in a study of T cell clonotyping in hematopoietic cell transplantation. Profiling relied on immunoSEQ multiplex PCR, and the TCRdb table lists in-frame clones only, not all of them. Among more than 65,000 clones, 94% were seen once, and the ten largest hold more than 1.5%. Sequencing was carried out using peripheral blood mononuclear cells. The receptors were sampled from a man aged 50-59 years in good health. Some clones in this sample may be carry-over from other donors' samples.

The chain combines TRBV7-2 with TRBJ1-2; the D gene is possibly TRBD1 (5 bases). The CDR3 is 15 residues long. V gave up 8 bases and J gave up 2 bases, with 18 bases separating them. Germline CDR1 and CDR2: SGHTA and FQGNSA. CDR3 in amino acids: CASRGSWDPNYGYTF. In DNA form, the CDR3 reads TGTGCCAGCCGAGGGTCATGGGACCCCAACTATGGCTACACCTTC.

This chain uses TRBV5-6 with TRBJ2-7; no clear D. This CDR3 comprises 12 residues. Germline-derived CDR1 and CDR2 are SGHDT and YYEEEE. The V gene lost 4 bases and the J gene lost 0 bases, with 5 bases spanning the gap. CDR3 region: CASSRPSYEQYF. The CDR3, as DNA: TGTGCCAGCAGCCGTCCCTCCTACGAGCAGTACTTC.

The chain links TRBV10-3 to TRBJ1-1; TRBD1 matches 7 bases. Trimming took 2 bases from V and 4 from J; bases not matched to a gene: 10. CDR1 ENHRY and CDR2 SYGVKD come from the germline V gene. CDR3 size: 16 residues. The CDR3 reads CAISEATQGSGTEAFF. For the CDR3, the DNA is TGTGCCATCAGTGAGGCGACACAGGGGAGTGGCACTGAAGCTTTCTTT.

This chain's CDR3 is CASSLVTYNEQFF. The CDR3 DNA reads as TGTGCCAGCAGCCTGGTTACCTACAATGAGCAGTTCTTC. V and J are TRBV27 and TRBJ2-1; D remains ambiguous. The V and J ends lost 6 bases and 2 bases respectively, with 8 bases between them. Germline-derived CDR1 and CDR2 are MNHEY and SMNVEV (reference sequence). The length of the CDR3 is 13 residues.

The chain carries TRBV28 and TRBJ2-7; D is possibly TRBD2 (6 bases). This CDR3 comprises 15 residues. From germline, CDR1 is MDHEN and CDR2 SYDVKM. Between the trimmed V and J ends, which lost 8 bases and 4 bases, there was a span of 21 bases. CDR3 nucleotide sequence: TGTGCCAGCTTGACTAACCGACGGGGGATATACGAGCAGTACTTC. The encoded protein is CASLTNRRGIYEQYF.

The gene calls are TRBV7-2 and TRBJ2-5; possibly TRBD1 for D (5 bases). Germline V lookup: CDR1 SGHTA, CDR2 FQGNSA. CDR3 size: 12 residues. Trimming took off 10 bases at V and 5 bases at J, with 14 bases between the two ends. For the CDR3, the DNA is TGTGCCATCGGATGGGCAGGGGAGACCCAGTACTTC. Amino acid sequence: CAIGWAGETQYF.

J is TRBJ1-5 and V is TRBV28; 7 bases line up with TRBD1. There are 15 residues in the CDR3. J was trimmed by 4 bases and V by 5 bases; bases with no gene match: 8. Germline V CDR1 and CDR2: MDHEN, SYDVKM. This CDR3 is CASSPSDRDNQPQHF. In DNA, the CDR3 is TGTGCCAGCAGTCCGTCTGACAGGGATAATCAGCCCCAGCATTTT. Supplemented by reference TRBV28 and TRBJ1-5, the full variable domain reads DVKVTQSSRYLVKRTGEKVFLECVQDMDHENMFWYRQDPGLGLRLIYFSYDVKMKEKGDIPEGYSVSREKKERFSLILESASTNQTSMYLCASSPSDRDNQPQHFGDGTRLSIL.

This chain links TRBV28 with TRBJ2-7, with D possibly being TRBD2 (6 bases). Germline V lookup: CDR1 MDHEN, CDR2 SYDVKM. The CDR3 is made up of 16 amino acids. Trimming stripped 3 bases from V and 6 bases from J, with 21 bases between. CDR3 sequence: CASSFRGASYGREQYF. In DNA, the CDR3 is TGTGCCAGCAGTTTCCGCGGGGCATCCTATGGGCGCGAGCAGTACTTC. Full variable domain (remainder filled in from reference TRBV28 and TRBJ2-7): DVKVTQSSRYLVKRTGEKVFLECVQDMDHENMFWYRQDPGLGLRLIYFSYDVKMKEKGDIPEGYSVSREKKERFSLILESASTNQTSMYLCASSFRGASYGREQYFGPGTRLTVT.

V usage is TRBV28 and J usage is TRBJ2-1, with TRBD1 matching 8 bases. There are 12 residues in the CDR3. The V and J ends lost 4 bases and 12 bases, in that order; junction bases with no gene match: 5. Germline V gene sequence: CDR1 MDHEN, CDR2 SYDVKM. This CDR3 is CASSSGQGGQFF. DNA for the CDR3: TGTGCCAGCAGTTCCGGACAGGGTGGGCAGTTCTTC.

The CDR3 here is CASSQTGVRWTQYF. Written as DNA, the CDR3 is TGTGCCAGCAGCCAGACAGGGGTCAGGTGGACCCAGTACTTC. V is TRBV5-6 and J is TRBJ2-5; 8 nucleotides align to TRBD1. Germline V gene sequence: CDR1 SGHDT, CDR2 YYEEEE. After removal of 4 bases from V and 7 bases from J, the junction contained 9 bases not matched to a gene. CDR3 length equals 14 residues.

This clone was found once. The chain links TRBV28 to TRBJ1-6; D remains ambiguous. CDR3 length: 12 amino acids. The V and J ends lost 8 bases and 7 bases respectively, with 9 bases between them. In germline, CDR1 is MDHEN, CDR2 SYDVKM. The CDR3 reads CASQVDNSPLHF. The DNA for the CDR3 is TGTGCCAGCCAAGTCGACAATTCACCCCTCCACTTT.

This chain uses TRBV14 with TRBJ1-1; the D is unclear. The CDR3 has 18 residues. V was pared by 0 bases and J by 1 base, with 18 bases between. From germline, CDR1 is SGHDN and CDR2 FVKESK. The CDR3 sequence: CASSQDLPEAGGNTEAFF. The DNA of the CDR3 is TGTGCCAGCAGCCAAGATCTCCCCGAGGCAGGAGGGAACACTGAAGCTTTCTTT.

V is TRBV1 and J is TRBJ2-3; TRBD2, the table's D call, was not compared with the DNA. TRBV1 is labeled a pseudogene. The CDR3 is 16 residues long. The chain's CDR3 is CTSSRTSGGESDTQYF. CDR3 DNA: TGCACCAGCAGCCGGACTAGCGGGGGGGAATCAGATACGCAGTATTTT.

The V and J genes are TRBV9 and TRBJ2-1, with 7 bases identical to TRBD2. This CDR3 is built from 15 residues. Per the germline V gene, CDR1 is SGDLS and CDR2 is YYNGEE. V lost 3 bases and J lost 6; bases outside the gene matches: 9. DNA for the CDR3: TGTGCCAGCAGCGCGACCGGGACTAACGTCAATGAGCAGTTCTTC. Encoded protein: CASSATGTNVNEQFF.

The chain uses TRBV9 and TRBJ2-7; 9 bases match TRBD1. The CDR3 contains 17 residues. The germline V gene encodes CDR1 SGDLS and CDR2 YYNGEE. With 3 bases clipped from V and 5 bases from J, the junction kept 15 bases outside the gene matches. This chain's CDR3 is CASSEKTGGDRANEQYF. The CDR3 bases are TGTGCCAGCAGCGAAAAGACAGGGGGAGATAGGGCTAACGAGCAGTACTTC.

The chain employs TRBV5-4 and TRBJ1-2; D gene ambiguous. CDR3 length: 15 residues. Trimming stripped 0 bases from V and 4 bases from J, with 13 bases between. Germline V CDR1 and CDR2: SGHNT, YYREEE (reference sequence). CDR3 amino acids: CASSLARQLAYGYTF. The CDR3 DNA reads TGTGCCAGCAGCTTGGCCCGGCAGCTGGCCTATGGCTACACCTTC.

This chain joins TRBV11-2 and TRBJ2-7, with no clear D. The CDR3 is 14 amino acids. Per the germline V gene, CDR1 is SGHAT and CDR2 is FQNNGV. V lost 6 bases and J lost 6, with 18 bases in between. The CDR3 loop reads CASSAVGPNSEQYF. The CDR3, as DNA: TGTGCCAGCAGTGCAGTCGGACCTAACAGCGAGCAGTACTTC.

This clone has just one count. The V and J genes are TRBV27 and TRBJ2-1; D is undetermined. Germline CDR1 and CDR2: MNHEY and SMNVEV (reference sequence). With 4 bases removed from V and 9 bases from J, the gap between germline ends came to 10 bases. The length of the CDR3 is 12 residues. The CDR3 DNA reads TGTGCCAGCAGTTCAGACTTGACTGAGCAGTTCTTC. It encodes CASSSDLTEQFF.

V is TRBV6-6 and J is TRBJ2-7; D is possibly TRBD1 (6 bases). V was cut by 0 bases and J by 6 bases, with 12 bases left in between. CDR3 length equals 14 residues. Germline CDR1 reads MNHNY; CDR2 reads SVGAGI (reference sequence). In nucleotides, the CDR3 is TGTGCCAGCAGTTACTCGATACAGGGATCCGAGCAGTACTTC. This sequence encodes CASSYSIQGSEQYF.

The chain carries TRBV2 and TRBJ1-5; 7 nucleotides align to TRBD1. Germline V gene sequence: CDR1 SNHLY, CDR2 FYNNEI. This CDR3 has 17 residues. V lost 3 bases, J lost 0 bases, and 8 bases stayed unmatched. CDR3 nucleotides: TGTGCCAGCAGTGAGGTCGGCGGGACAGATAGCAATCAGCCCCAGCATTTT. This sequence encodes CASSEVGGTDSNQPQHF.

This chain joins TRBV27 and TRBJ2-7, with 9 bases that match TRBD1. This CDR3 contains 14 residues. V lost 5 bases and J lost 2; bases outside the gene matches: 4. Germline CDR1 MNHEY, CDR2 SMNVEV (reference sequence). As DNA, the CDR3 is TGTGCCAGCAGTGGGGACAGGGCACCCTACGAGCAGTACTTC. It yields the protein CASSGDRAPYEQYF.

The chain carries TRBV29-1 and TRBJ1-5; 10 nucleotides line up with TRBD1. There are 15 residues in the CDR3. Looked up from germline, CDR1 is SQVTM and CDR2 is ANQGSEA. V lost 4 bases to trimming and J lost 0 bases; unmatched junction nucleotides: 3. CDR3: CSVAGQGNSNQPQHF. The DNA of the CDR3 is TGCAGCGTTGCGGGACAGGGGAATAGCAATCAGCCCCAGCATTTT.

The chain uses TRBV5-1 and TRBJ2-7; either TRBD1 or TRBD2 may supply D (5 bases each). Trimming cost V 3 bases and J 3 bases, with 13 bases left between them. CDR3 length: 14 amino acids. In germline, CDR1 is SGHRS, CDR2 YFSETQ. The CDR3 DNA reads TGCGCCAGCAGCTCGGGGCAGCCTGTCTACGAGCAGTACTTC. This codes for CASSSGQPVYEQYF.

The chain employs TRBV5-4 and TRBJ2-7; D remains unclear. Germline V gene sequence: CDR1 SGHNT, CDR2 YYREEE (reference sequence). V gave up 0 bases and J gave up 3 bases, with 7 bases separating them. The CDR3 runs to 13 residues. The CDR3, as DNA: TGTGCCAGCAGCTTGGGTGGCGGCTACGAGCAGTACTTC. Its translation is CASSLGGGYEQYF.